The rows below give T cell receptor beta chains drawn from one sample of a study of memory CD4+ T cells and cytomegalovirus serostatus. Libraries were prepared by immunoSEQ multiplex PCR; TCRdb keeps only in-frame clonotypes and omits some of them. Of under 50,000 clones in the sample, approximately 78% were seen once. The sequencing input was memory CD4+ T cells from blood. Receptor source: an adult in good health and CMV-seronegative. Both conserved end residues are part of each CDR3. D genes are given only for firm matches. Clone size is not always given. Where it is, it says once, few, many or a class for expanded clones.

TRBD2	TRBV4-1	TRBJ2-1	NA	CASSPGLAGSFNEQFF	TGCGCCAGCAGCCCCGGACTAGCGGGGAGTTTCAATGAGCAGTTCTTC
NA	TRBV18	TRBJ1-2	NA	CASSPPSERRDGYTF	TGTGCCAGCTCACCACCGTCGGAACGGAGGGATGGCTACACCTTC
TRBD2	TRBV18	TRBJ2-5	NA	CASSPGLAGAQETQYF	TGTGCCAGCTCACCAGGCTTAGCGGGGGCGCAAGAGACCCAGTACTTC
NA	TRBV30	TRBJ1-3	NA	CAWTRLGTSGNTIYF	TGTGCCTGGACTAGGTTAGGCACCTCTGGAAACACCATATATTTT
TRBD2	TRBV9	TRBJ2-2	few	CASSTLAGANTGELFF	TGTGCCAGCAGCACCTTAGCGGGGGCGAACACCGGGGAGCTGTTTTTT
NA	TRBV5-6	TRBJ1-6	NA	CASSLMGGSYNSPLHF	TGTGCCAGCAGCTTAATGGGAGGCTCCTATAATTCACCCCTCCACTTT
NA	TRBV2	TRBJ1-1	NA	CASLRGANEAFF	TGTGCCAGCCTACGGGGGGCGAATGAAGCTTTCTTT
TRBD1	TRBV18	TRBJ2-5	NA	CASSPMTGQETQYF	TGTGCCAGCTCACCTATGACAGGGCAAGAGACCCAGTACTTC
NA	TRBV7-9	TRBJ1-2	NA	CASSSVGVLVGYTF	TGTGCCAGCAGCTCGGTAGGGGTCCTCGTGGGCTACACCTTC
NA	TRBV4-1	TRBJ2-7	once	CASSQEPKVSTYEQYF	TGCGCCAGCAGCCAAGAGCCGAAGGTATCGACCTACGAGCAGTACTTC
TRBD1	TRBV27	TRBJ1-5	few	CASSPQRTGGSSWGQPQHF	TGTGCCAGCAGTCCCCAACGGACAGGGGGCTCGTCGTGGGGTCAGCCCCAGCATTTT
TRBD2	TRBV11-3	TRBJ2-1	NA	CASSPAAGGHNEQFF	TGTGCCAGCAGCCCTGCTGCGGGGGGCCACAATGAGCAGTTCTTC
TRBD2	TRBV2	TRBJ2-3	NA	CASRDLAGGVTDTQYF	TGTGCCAGCAGGGACCTAGCGGGGGGGGTCACAGATACGCAGTATTTT
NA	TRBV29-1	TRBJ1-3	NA	CSVRSGGKGISGNTIYF	TGCAGCGTCCGTTCCGGGGGAAAGGGGATCTCTGGAAACACCATATATTTT
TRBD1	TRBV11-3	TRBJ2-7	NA	CASSTGTGVDEQYF	TGTGCCAGCAGCACCGGGACAGGGGTGGACGAGCAGTACTTC
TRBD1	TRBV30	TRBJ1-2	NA	CAWSGQGFYGYTF	TGTGCCTGGAGTGGACAGGGATTCTATGGCTACACCTTC
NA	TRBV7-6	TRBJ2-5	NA	CASSSGLDSSDYYQETQYF	TGTGCCAGCAGTTCGGGCCTCGACAGCAGCGACTATTACCAAGAGACCCAGTACTTC
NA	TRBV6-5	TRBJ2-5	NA	CASSYEAQETQYF	TGTGCCAGCAGTTACGAGGCCCAAGAGACCCAGTACTTC
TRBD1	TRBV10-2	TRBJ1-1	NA	CASKAGQGSNTEAFF	TGCGCCAGCAAGGCGGGACAGGGGTCCAACACTGAAGCTTTCTTT
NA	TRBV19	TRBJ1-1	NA	CASSSSEGGGTEAFF	TGTGCCAGTAGCTCCTCAGAGGGTGGTGGCACTGAAGCTTTCTTT
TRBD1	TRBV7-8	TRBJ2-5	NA	CASSPSGGSETQYF	TGTGCCAGCAGCCCTTCAGGGGGAAGCGAGACCCAGTACTTC
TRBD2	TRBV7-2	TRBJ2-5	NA	CASSQRFSGGGTQYF	TGTGCCAGCAGCCAACGCTTTAGCGGGGGAGGGACCCAGTACTTC
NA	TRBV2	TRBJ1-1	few	CASSVARGSATEAFF	TGTGCCAGCAGTGTAGCGCGTGGGAGTGCGACTGAAGCTTTCTTT
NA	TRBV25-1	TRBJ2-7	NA	CASSVPSGRGPNEQYF	TGTGCCAGCAGTGTCCCCTCCGGCCGGGGACCAAACGAGCAGTACTTC
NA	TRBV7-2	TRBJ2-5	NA	CASSLETNQETQYF	TGTGCCAGCAGCTTAGAGACTAATCAAGAGACCCAGTACTTC
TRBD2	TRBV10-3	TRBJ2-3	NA	CAISEKTSGGASTDTQYF	TGTGCCATCAGTGAGAAAACTAGCGGGGGGGCAAGCACAGATACGCAGTATTTT
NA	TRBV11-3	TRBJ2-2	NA	CASSLGVDTGELFF	TGTGCCAGCAGCTTGGGGGTGGACACCGGGGAGCTGTTTTTT
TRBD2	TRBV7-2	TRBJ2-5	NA	CASSLGLAGAQETQYF	TGTGCCAGCAGCTTAGGGCTAGCGGGGGCACAAGAGACCCAGTACTTC
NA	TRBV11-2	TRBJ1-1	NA	CASSLSNTEAFF	TGTGCCAGCAGCTTGTCGAACACTGAAGCTTTCTTT
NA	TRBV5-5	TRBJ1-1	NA	CASSSITMDRNTEAFF	TGTGCCAGCAGCTCAATCACCATGGACAGGAACACTGAAGCTTTCTTT
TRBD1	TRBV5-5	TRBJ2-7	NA	CASSLNKQGAEPYEQYF	TGTGCCAGCAGCCTAAACAAACAGGGGGCAGAACCCTACGAGCAGTACTTC
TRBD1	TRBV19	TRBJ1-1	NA	CASSKGASTEAFF	TGTGCCAGTAGTAAGGGGGCGAGCACTGAAGCTTTCTTT
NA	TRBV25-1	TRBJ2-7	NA	CASSETESSYEQYF	TGTGCCAGCAGTGAAACAGAGAGCTCCTACGAGCAGTACTTC
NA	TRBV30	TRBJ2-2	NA	CAWSAAHSRNTGELFF	TGTGCCTGGAGTGCGGCACACAGTCGTAACACCGGGGAGCTGTTTTTT
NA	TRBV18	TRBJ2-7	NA	CASSPPSTRSYEQYF	TGTGCCAGCTCACCACCTTCTACACGGTCCTACGAGCAGTACTTC
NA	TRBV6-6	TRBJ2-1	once	CASRGWDNEQFF	TGTGCCAGCAGGGGATGGGACAATGAGCAGTTCTTC